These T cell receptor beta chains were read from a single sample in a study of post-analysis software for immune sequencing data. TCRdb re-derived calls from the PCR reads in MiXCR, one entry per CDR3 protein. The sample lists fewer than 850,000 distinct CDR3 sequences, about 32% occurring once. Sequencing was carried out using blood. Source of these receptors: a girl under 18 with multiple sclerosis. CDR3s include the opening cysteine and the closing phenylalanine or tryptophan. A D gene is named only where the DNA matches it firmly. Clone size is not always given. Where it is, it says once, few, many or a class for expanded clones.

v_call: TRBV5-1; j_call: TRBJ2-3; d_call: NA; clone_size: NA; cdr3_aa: CASRPIAVSVTDTQYF; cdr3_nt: TGCGCCAGCAGGCCCATAGCAGTCTCTGTCACAGATACGCAGTATTTT
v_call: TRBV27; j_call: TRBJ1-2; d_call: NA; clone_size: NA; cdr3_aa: CASSPRMDFYDYTF; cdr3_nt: TGTGCCAGCAGTCCCCGGATGGACTTCTATGACTACACCTTC
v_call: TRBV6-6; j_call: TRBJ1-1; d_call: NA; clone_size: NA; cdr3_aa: CASSYDSTEAFF; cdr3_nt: TGTGCCAGCAGTTACGACAGCACTGAAGCTTTCTTT
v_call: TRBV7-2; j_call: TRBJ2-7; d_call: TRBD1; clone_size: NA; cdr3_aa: CASSLDRGDNEQYF; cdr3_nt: TGTGCCAGCAGCTTAGACAGGGGGGACAACGAGCAGTACTTC
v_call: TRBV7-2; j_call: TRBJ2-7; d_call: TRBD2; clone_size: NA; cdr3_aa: CASSLVVSSGSYEQYF; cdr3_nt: TGTGCCAGCAGCTTAGTTGTATCTAGCGGGAGCTACGAGCAGTACTTC
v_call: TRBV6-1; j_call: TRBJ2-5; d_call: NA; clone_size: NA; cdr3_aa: CASSRDPDRFQETQYF; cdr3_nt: TGTGCCAGCAGCAGAGACCCAGACAGGTTTCAAGAGACCCAGTACTTC
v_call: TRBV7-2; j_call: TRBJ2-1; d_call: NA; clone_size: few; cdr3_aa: CASSLNFREQFF; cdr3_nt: TGTGCCAGCAGCTTAAACTTCCGTGAGCAGTTCTTC
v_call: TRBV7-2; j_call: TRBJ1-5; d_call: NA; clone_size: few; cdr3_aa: CASSNRVGGNQPQHF; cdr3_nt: TGTGCCAGCAGCAACCGGGTCGGGGGCAATCAGCCCCAGCATTTT
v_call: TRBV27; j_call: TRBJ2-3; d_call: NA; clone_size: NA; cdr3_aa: CASSFGSGYSTDTQYF; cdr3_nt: TGTGCCAGCAGTTTTGGTAGCGGATATAGCACAGATACGCAGTATTTT
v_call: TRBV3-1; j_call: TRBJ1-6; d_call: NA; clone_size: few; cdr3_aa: CASSQGQFSPLHF; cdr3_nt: TGTGCCAGCAGCCAAGGACAGTTTTCACCCCTCCACTTT
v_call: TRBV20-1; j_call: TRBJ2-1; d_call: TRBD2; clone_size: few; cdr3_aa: CSARIPREAGNEQFF; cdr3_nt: TGCAGTGCTAGAATTCCGCGGGAGGCGGGGAATGAGCAGTTCTTC
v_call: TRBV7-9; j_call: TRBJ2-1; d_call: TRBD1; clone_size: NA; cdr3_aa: CASSLAPGQGYNEQFF; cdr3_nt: TGTGCCAGCAGCTTAGCTCCGGGACAGGGCTACAATGAGCAGTTCTTC
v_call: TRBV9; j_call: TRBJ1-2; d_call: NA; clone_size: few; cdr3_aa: CASSVARTANYGYTF; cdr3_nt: TGTGCCAGCAGCGTGGCCAGGACCGCTAACTATGGCTACACCTTC
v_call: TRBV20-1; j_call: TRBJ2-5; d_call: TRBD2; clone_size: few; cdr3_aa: CSARDREGRETQYF; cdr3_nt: TGCAGTGCTAGGGACCGGGAGGGCCGGGAGACCCAGTACTTC
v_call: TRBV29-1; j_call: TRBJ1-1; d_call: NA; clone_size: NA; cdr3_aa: CSATRFAEAFF; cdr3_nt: TGCAGCGCAACCAGATTTGCAGAAGCTTTCTTT
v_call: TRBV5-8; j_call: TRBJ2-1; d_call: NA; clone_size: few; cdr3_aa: CASSLHLQGWGNEQFF; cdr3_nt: TGTGCCAGCAGCCTACACCTACAGGGCTGGGGGAATGAGCAGTTCTTC
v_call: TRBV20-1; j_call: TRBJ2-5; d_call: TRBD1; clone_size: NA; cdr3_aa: CSARARTGLETQYF; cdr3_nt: TGCAGTGCTAGAGCCCGGACAGGGTTAGAGACCCAGTACTTC
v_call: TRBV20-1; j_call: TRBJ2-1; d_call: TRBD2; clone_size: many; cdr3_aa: CSARELAGPYNEQFF; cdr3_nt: TGCAGTGCTAGGGAACTAGCGGGACCCTACAATGAGCAGTTCTTC
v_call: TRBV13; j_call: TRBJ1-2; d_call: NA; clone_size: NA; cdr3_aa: CASSYRGGGSYGCTF; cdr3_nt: TGTGCCAGCAGCTACCGGGGAGGGGGTTCCTATGGCTGCACCTTC
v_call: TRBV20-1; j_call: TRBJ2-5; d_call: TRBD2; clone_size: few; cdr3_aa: CSASAGGYQETQYF; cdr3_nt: TGCAGTGCGAGCGCCGGGGGGTACCAAGAGACCCAGTACTTC
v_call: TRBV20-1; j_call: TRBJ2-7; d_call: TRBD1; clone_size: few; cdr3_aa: CSAEDRDRGHEQYF; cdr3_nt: TGCAGTGCTGAAGACCGGGACAGGGGGCACGAGCAGTACTTC
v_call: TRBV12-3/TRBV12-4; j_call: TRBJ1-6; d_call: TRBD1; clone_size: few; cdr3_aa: CASSLDRGSYNSPLHF; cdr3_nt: TGTGCCAGCAGTTTGGACAGGGGTTCCTATAATTCACCCCTCCACTTT
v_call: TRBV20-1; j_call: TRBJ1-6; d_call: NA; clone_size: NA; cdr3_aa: CSARDTGSPLHF; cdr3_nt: TGCAGTGCTAGAGATACGGGGTCACCCCTCCACTTT
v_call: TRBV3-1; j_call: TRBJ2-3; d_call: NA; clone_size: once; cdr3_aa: CASSQGEGGICDTQYF; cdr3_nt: TGTGCCAGCAGCCAAGGAGAGGGTGGCATATGTGATACGCAGTATTTT
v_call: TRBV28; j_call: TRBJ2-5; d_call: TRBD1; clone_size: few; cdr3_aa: CAIISTGGVRETQYF; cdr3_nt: TGTGCCATTATATCCACAGGGGGAGTTAGGGAGACCCAGTACTTC
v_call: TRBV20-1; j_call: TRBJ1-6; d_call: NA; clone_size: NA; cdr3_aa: CSARDRAIGSYNSPLHF; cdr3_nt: TGCAGTGCTAGAGATCGCGCCATCGGCTCCTATAATTCACCCCTCCACTTT
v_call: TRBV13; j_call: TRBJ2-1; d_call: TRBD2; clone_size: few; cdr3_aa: CASSSAGGLNEQFF; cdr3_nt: TGTGCCAGCAGCTCAGCGGGGGGGCTCAATGAGCAGTTCTTC
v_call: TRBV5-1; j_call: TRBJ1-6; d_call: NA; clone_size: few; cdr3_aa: CASSLASETWNSPLHF; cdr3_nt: TGCGCCAGCAGCTTGGCGTCGGAGACCTGGAATTCACCCCTCCACTTT
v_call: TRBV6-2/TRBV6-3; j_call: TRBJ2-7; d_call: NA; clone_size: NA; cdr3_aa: CASSYDSARPPTQRREQYF; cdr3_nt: TGTGCCAGCAGTTACGACTCAGCTCGACCTCCCACCCAACGCCGCGAGCAGTACTTC
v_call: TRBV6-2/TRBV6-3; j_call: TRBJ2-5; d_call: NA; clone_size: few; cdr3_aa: CASSGLTYNSQETQYF; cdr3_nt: TGTGCCAGCAGTGGACTTACGTACAATAGCCAAGAGACCCAGTACTTC
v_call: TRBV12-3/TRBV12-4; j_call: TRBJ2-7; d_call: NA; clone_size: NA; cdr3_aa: CASSPSQGYEQYF; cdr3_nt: TGTGCCAGCAGCCCCAGTCAGGGCTACGAGCAGTACTTC
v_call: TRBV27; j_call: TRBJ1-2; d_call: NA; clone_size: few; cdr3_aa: CASRLAGGGYGYTF; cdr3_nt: TGTGCCAGCAGGCTGGCCGGGGGCGGCTATGGCTACACCTTC
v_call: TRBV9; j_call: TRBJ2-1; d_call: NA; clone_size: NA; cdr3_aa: CASSASEIGCNEQFF; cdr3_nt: TGTGCCAGCAGCGCCAGTGAGATAGGGTGCAATGAGCAGTTCTTC
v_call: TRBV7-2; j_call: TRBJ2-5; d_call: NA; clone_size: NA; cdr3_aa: CASSLGLAFEETQYF; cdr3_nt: TGTGCCAGCAGCTTAGGGCTAGCTTTCGAAGAGACCCAGTACTTC
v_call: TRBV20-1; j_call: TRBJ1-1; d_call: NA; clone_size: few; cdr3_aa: CSVRGLGTEAFF; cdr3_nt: TGCAGTGTCAGGGGTCTGGGCACTGAAGCTTTCTTT
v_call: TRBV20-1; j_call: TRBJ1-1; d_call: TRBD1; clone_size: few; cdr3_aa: CSARDWDRVKGTEAFF; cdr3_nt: TGCAGTGCTAGAGATTGGGACAGGGTGAAGGGTACTGAAGCTTTCTTT
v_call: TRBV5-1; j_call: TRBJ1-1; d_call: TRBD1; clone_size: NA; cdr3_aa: CASSSDRYTEAFF; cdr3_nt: TGCGCCAGCAGCTCGGACAGGTACACTGAAGCTTTCTTT
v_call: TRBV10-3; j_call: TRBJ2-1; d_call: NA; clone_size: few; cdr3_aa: CAILNPTRGLYNEQFF; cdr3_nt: TGTGCTATCCTAAATCCCACAAGGGGGTTGTACAATGAGCAGTTCTTC
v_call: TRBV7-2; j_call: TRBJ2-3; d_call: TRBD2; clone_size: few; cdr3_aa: CASSPLAGGPLDTQYF; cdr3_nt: TGTGCCAGCAGCCCCTTAGCGGGAGGCCCCCTGGATACGCAGTATTTT
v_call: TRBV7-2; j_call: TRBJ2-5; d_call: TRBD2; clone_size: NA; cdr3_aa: CASTLAGGWETQYF; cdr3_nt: TGTGCCAGCACTCTAGCGGGAGGGTGGGAGACCCAGTACTTC
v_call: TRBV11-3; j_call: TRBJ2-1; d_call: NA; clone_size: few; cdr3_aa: CAGSSKGLGRNEQFF; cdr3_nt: TGTGCCGGCAGCTCGAAGGGACTGGGTAGGAATGAGCAGTTCTTC
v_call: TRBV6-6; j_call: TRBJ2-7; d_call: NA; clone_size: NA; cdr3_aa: CASSYTPRGYSYEQYF; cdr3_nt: TGTGCCAGCAGTTACACCCCGAGGGGATACTCCTACGAGCAGTACTTC
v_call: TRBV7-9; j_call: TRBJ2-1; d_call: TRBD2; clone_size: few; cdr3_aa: CASSSITSGGGNEQFF; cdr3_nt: TGTGCCAGCAGCTCGATTACTAGCGGGGGCGGCAATGAGCAGTTCTTC
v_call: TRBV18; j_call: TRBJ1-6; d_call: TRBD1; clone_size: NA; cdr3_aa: CASSVRQGDNSPLHF; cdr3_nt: TGTGCCAGCTCCGTAAGACAGGGGGATAATTCACCCCTCCACTTT
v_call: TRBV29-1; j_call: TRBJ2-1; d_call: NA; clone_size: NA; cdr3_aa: CSVEELDSYNEQFF; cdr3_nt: TGCAGCGTTGAAGAACTGGACTCCTACAATGAGCAGTTCTTC
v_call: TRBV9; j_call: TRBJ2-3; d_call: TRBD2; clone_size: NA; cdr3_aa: CASSERTSGFTDTQYF; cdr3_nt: TGTGCCAGCAGCGAGAGGACTAGCGGATTCACAGATACGCAGTATTTT
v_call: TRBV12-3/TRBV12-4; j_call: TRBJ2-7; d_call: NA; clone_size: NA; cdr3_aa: CASRGPNVLYEQYF; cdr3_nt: TGTGCCAGCAGGGGGCCTAACGTACTATACGAGCAGTACTTC
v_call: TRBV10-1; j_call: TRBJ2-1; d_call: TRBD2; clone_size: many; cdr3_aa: CASSEGTSGEFDEQFF; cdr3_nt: TGCGCCAGCAGTGAGGGGACTAGCGGGGAATTCGATGAGCAGTTCTTC
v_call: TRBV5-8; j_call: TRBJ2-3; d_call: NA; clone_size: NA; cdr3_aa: CASSTDQGHTDTQYF; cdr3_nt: TGTGCCAGCAGCACAGACCAGGGGCACACAGATACGCAGTATTTT